Included here is one T cell receptor (beta chain) sequence, with context. This sample is drawn from a study of cytomegalovirus exposure and HLA in healthy donors. The PCR used 60 Vbeta and 13 Jbeta primers. Produced via immunoSEQ multiplex PCR; TCRdb's table is partial and in-frame only. The sample yields about 130,000 clones, 80% seen once. This CDR3 is built from 12 residues. Trimming stripped 5 bases from V and 5 bases from J, with 10 bases between. Per germline, CDR1 SGHNT and CDR2 YYREEE (reference sequence). The TCR was taken from a woman in her thirties or forties in good health and CMV-seronegative. The V and J genes are TRBV5-4 and TRBJ2-5; unclear D gene. Sequences were obtained from PBMCs. This chain's CDR3 is CASSRPRETQYF. In nucleotides, the CDR3 is TGTGCCAGCAGTCGCCCCAGGGAGACCCAGTACTTC.